A single sample gave rise to the 12 T cell receptor beta chains below, sequenced in a study of T cells after yellow fever vaccination. TCRdb itself ran the 5' RACE reads through MiXCR, one entry per CDR3 protein. The profile covers approximately 610,000 distinct CDR3 sequences, with 17% appearing a single time and around a sixth taken by the ten largest. This material consisted of PBMCs, taken around 5 days after the first yellow fever vaccination. Receptor source: a man between 18 and 29 years old who received the YFV17D yellow fever vaccine.

This clonotype was counted only a few times. V and J are TRBV7-2 and TRBJ2-2; D call uncertain. CDR1 is SGHTA, CDR2 FQGNSA, per germline. Trimming cost V 5 bases and J 4 bases, with 11 bases left between them. The CDR3 is 14 amino acids. CDR3 sequence reads: CASSARPATGELFF. The CDR3, as DNA: TGTGCCAGCAGCGCGCGTCCCGCCACCGGGGAGCTGTTTTTT.

The chain joins TRBV4-3 to TRBJ2-5, with 11 bases that match TRBD1. The CDR3 runs 15 residues. The V segment lost 3 bases and the J segment 2 bases; nucleotides outside the gene matches: 2. Germline V gene lookup returns CDR1 LGHNA and CDR2 YSLEER. The CDR3 loop reads CASSQGDRGQETQYF. The CDR3 DNA reads as TGCGCCAGCAGCCAGGGGGACAGGGGGCAAGAGACCCAGTACTTC.

The chain couples TRBV10-3 to TRBJ2-3; D is unclear. The CDR3 is made up of 11 amino acids. Trimming removed 8 bases at V and 5 bases at J, with 8 bases between. Germline V lookup: CDR1 ENHRY, CDR2 SYGVKD. CDR3: CAILLGDTQYF. The CDR3 DNA follows: TGTGCCATCCTGTTGGGAGATACGCAGTATTTT.

V gene TRBV27 combines with J gene TRBJ2-1; 8 positions match TRBD2. CDR1 is MNHEY and CDR2 is SMNVEV in the germline V gene (reference sequence). J gave up 3 bases and V 7 bases, and 5 bases lay outside the gene matches. CDR3 size: 14 residues. CDR3 in amino acids: CASNPAGGYNEQFF. The CDR3, as DNA: TGTGCCAGCAACCCCGCGGGGGGCTACAATGAGCAGTTCTTC.

The chain carries TRBV4-2 and TRBJ2-3, with a weak D call TRBD2 (5 bases). This CDR3 has 15 residues. Germline assignment: CDR1 LGHNA and CDR2 YNFKEQ. V lost 0 bases and J lost 1, with 8 bases in between. The CDR3 protein is CASSQDLSGTDTQYF. The CDR3 DNA reads TGTGCCAGCAGCCAAGACCTTAGCGGCACAGATACGCAGTATTTT.

V usage is TRBV19 and J usage is TRBJ2-1, with 9 bases fitting TRBD2. Per germline, CDR1 LNHDA and CDR2 SQIVND (reference sequence). V shed 3 bases and J 7 bases; nucleotides not matched to a gene: 7. This CDR3 spans 15 amino acids. The CDR3 DNA reads as TGTGCCAGTAGTATCGGCGGGGGGGCTAAGAATGAGCAGTTCTTC. It codes for CASSIGGGAKNEQFF.

The rearrangement uses TRBV6-5 and TRBJ1-4; perhaps TRBD1 as D (5 bases). CDR1 and CDR2 (germline): MNHEY, SVGAGI. The V and J ends lost 5 bases and 7 bases respectively, with 8 bases between them. This CDR3 contains 12 residues. CDR3 DNA sequence: TGTGCCAGCAGTCATAGGGGTGAAAAACTGTTTTTT. Encoded protein: CASSHRGEKLFF.

This chain connects TRBV4-1 to TRBJ2-7; D possibly uses TRBD1 or TRBD2 (5 bases each). The CDR3 is 16 amino acids. The ends were cut back, 3 bases at V and 1 base at J, with 16 bases in the middle. Germline CDR1 MGHRA, CDR2 YSYEKL. The CDR3 sequence is CASSQGPGRKSYEQYF. CDR3 DNA: TGCGCCAGCAGCCAGGGACCGGGACGTAAGTCCTACGAGCAGTACTTC.

A few counts support this clonotype. The chain employs TRBV12-3 or TRBV12-4 and TRBJ2-5; D not resolved. The CDR3 runs to 14 residues. V was trimmed by 3 bases and J by 5 bases, leaving 13 bases between them. The CDR3 nucleotides are TGTGCCAGCAGTTTCCCCCCTAGTGTGGAGACCCAGTACTTC. It translates to CASSFPPSVETQYF.

The V gene is TRBV6-1, the J gene TRBJ2-6; D remains ambiguous. This CDR3 has 14 amino acids. V was pared by 9 bases and J by 2 bases, with 11 bases between. Per germline, CDR1 MNHNS and CDR2 SASEGT. CDR3 bases: TGTGCCAGTCGGTTGGGGACTGGGGCCAACGTCCTGACTTTC. Its translation is CASRLGTGANVLTF.

This chain connects TRBV28 to TRBJ1-6; unclear D gene. Per germline, CDR1 MDHEN and CDR2 SYDVKM. Trimming removed 5 bases at V and 0 bases at J, with 11 bases between. This CDR3 contains 16 residues. CDR3 sequence reads: CASSLPISSYNSPLHF. The CDR3 DNA is TGTGCCAGCAGTCTCCCTATAAGCTCCTATAATTCACCCCTCCACTTT.

This clonotype has more than one count but fewer than ten. The chain uses TRBV6-2 or TRBV6-3 and TRBJ2-7; D is possibly TRBD2 (6 bases). The germline V gene has CDR1 MNHEY and CDR2 SVGEGT. Between the trimmed V and J ends, which lost 7 bases and 2 bases, there was a span of 15 bases. The CDR3 is made up of 14 amino acids. The CDR3 here is CASTGLRGTYEQYV. The CDR3 bases are TGTGCCAGCACGGGACTTCGGGGTACCTACGAGCAGTACGTC.